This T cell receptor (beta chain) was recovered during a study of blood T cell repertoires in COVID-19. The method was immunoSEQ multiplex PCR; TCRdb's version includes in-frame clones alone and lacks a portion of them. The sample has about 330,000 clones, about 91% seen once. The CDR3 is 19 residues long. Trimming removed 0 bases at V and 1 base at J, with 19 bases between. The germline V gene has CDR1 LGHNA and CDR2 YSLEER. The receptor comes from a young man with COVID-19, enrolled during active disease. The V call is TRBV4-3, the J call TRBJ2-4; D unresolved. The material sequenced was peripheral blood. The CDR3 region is CASSQETRQPIAAKNIQYF. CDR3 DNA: TGCGCCAGCAGCCAAGAAACGAGACAACCGATTGCGGCCAAAAACATTCAGTACTTC.